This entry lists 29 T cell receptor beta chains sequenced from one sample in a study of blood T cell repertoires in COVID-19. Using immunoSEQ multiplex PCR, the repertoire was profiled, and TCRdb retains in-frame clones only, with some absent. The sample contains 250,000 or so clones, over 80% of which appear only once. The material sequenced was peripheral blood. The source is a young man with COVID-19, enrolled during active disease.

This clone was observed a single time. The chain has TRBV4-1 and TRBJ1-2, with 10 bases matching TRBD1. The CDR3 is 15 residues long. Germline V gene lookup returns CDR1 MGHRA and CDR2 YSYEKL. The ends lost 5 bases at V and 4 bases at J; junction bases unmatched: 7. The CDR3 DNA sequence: TGCGCCAGCAGCTCACGGACAGGGGGTAGCTATGGCTACACCTTC. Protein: CASSSRTGGSYGYTF.

This CDR3 reads CASSYSGGIYGYTF. CDR3 in DNA: TGTGCCAGCAGTTACTCGGGGGGGATCTATGGCTACACCTTC. The rearrangement links TRBV6-5 to TRBJ1-2, with D perhaps TRBD1 (5 bases). Germline CDR1 MNHEY, CDR2 SVGAGI. V was clipped by 0 bases and J by 4 bases, with 9 bases between them. This CDR3 is built from 14 residues.

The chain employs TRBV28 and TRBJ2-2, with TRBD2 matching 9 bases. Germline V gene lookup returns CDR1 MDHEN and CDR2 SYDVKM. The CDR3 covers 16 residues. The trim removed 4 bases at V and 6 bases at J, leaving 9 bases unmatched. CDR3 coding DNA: TGTGCCAGCAGTTCCTCCGAGCTAGCGGGATCCGGGGAGCTGTTTTTT. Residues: CASSSSELAGSGELFF.

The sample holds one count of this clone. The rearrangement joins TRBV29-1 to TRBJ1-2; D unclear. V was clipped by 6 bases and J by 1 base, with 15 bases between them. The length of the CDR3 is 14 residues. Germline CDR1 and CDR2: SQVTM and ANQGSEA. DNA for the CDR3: TGCAGCGTCGGCGGCACGGTACTTAACTATGGCTACACCTTC. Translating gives CSVGGTVLNYGYTF.

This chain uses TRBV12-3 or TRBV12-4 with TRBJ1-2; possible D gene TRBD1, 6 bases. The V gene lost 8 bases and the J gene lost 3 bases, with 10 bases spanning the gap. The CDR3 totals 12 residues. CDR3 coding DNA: TGTGCCAGCTCCGGACAGTACTATGGCTACACCTTC. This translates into CASSGQYYGYTF.

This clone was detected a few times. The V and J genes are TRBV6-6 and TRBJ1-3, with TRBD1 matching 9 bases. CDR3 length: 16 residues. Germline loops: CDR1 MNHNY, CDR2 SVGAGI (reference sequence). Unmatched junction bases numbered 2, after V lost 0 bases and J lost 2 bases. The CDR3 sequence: CASSYSGQGTGNTIYF. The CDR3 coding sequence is TGTGCCAGCAGTTACTCCGGACAGGGGACTGGAAACACCATATATTTT.

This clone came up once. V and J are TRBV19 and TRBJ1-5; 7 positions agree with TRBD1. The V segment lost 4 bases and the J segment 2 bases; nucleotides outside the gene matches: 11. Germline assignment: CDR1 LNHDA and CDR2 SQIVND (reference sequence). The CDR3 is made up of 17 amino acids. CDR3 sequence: CASSNPRGFNGNQPQHF. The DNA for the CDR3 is TGTGCCAGTAGTAATCCCAGGGGGTTTAATGGCAATCAGCCCCAGCATTTT.

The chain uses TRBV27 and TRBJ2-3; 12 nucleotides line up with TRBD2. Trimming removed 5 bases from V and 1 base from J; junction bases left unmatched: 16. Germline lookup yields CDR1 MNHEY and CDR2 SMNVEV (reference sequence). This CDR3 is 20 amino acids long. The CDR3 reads CASSLLRGLAGGLGTDTQYF. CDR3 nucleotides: TGTGCCAGCAGTCTCCTCCGCGGGCTAGCGGGGGGGCTGGGCACAGATACGCAGTATTTT.

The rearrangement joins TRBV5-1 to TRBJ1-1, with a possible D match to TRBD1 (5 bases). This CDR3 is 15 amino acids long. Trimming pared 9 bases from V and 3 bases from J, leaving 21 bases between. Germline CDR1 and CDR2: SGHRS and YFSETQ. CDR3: CATNPGEAADTEAFF. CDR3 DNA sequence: TGCGCCACCAACCCGGGGGAGGCGGCGGACACTGAAGCTTTCTTT.

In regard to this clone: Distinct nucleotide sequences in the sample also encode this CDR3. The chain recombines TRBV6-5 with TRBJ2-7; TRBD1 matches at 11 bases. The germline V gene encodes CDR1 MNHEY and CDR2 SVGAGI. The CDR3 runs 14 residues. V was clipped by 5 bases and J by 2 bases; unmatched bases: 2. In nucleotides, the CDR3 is TGTGCCAGCAGTCGGGACAGGGGGGCCTACGAGCAGTACTTC. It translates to CASSRDRGAYEQYF.

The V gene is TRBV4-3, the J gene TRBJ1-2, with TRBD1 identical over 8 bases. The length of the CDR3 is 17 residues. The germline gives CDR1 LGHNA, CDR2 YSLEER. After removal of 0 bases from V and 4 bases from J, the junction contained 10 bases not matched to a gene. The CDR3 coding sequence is TGCGCCAGCAGCCAAGAATGGGTTGGACAGGGCCGCTATGGCTACACCTTC. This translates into CASSQEWVGQGRYGYTF.

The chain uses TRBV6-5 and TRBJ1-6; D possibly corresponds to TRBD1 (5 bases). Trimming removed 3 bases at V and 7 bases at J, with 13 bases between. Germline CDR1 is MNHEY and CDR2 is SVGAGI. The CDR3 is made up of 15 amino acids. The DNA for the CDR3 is TGTGCCAGCAGTTATCGGCACGGGGGGAATTCACCCCTCCACTTT. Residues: CASSYRHGGNSPLHF.

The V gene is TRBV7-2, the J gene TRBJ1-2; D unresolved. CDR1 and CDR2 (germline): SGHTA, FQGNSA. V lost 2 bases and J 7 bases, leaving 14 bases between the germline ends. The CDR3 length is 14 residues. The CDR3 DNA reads TGTGCCAGCAGCTTAATGCGGGAACAACTTGGCTACACCTTC. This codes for CASSLMREQLGYTF.

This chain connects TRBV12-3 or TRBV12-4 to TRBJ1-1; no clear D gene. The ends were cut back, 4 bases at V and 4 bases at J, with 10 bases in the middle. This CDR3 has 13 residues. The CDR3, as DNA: TGTGCCAGCAGTTACCCGACGGGCACTGAAGCTTTCTTT. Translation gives CASSYPTGTEAFF.

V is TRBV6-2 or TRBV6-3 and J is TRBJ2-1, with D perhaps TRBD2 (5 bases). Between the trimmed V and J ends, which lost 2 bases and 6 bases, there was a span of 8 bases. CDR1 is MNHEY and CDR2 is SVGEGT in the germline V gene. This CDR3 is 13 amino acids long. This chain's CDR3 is CASSYRGINEQFF. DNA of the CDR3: TGTGCCAGCAGTTACCGGGGAATCAATGAGCAGTTCTTC.

CDR3 sequence reads: CASSLQQVVSGNTIYF. CDR3 nucleotide sequence: TGCGCCAGCAGCTTGCAACAAGTTGTCTCTGGAAACACCATATATTTT. This chain connects TRBV5-1 to TRBJ1-3; D not resolved. The CDR3 is 16 amino acids. CDR1 is SGHRS and CDR2 is YFSETQ in the germline V gene. V lost 1 base to trimming and J lost 0 bases, with 11 bases between them.

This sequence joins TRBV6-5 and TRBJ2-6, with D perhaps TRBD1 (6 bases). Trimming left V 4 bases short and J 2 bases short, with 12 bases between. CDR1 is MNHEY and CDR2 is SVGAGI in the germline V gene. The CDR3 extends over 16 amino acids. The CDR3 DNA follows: TGTGCCAGCAGTTCAGGGGTAACGGCTGGGGCCAACGTCCTGACTTTC. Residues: CASSSGVTAGANVLTF.

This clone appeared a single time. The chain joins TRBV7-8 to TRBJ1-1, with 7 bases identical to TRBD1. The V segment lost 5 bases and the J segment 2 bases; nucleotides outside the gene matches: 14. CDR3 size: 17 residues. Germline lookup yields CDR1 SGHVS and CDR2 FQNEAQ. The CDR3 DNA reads TGTGCCAGCAGCCAGAAAGACAGGGATCCCCAAAACACTGAAGCTTTCTTT. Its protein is CASSQKDRDPQNTEAFF.

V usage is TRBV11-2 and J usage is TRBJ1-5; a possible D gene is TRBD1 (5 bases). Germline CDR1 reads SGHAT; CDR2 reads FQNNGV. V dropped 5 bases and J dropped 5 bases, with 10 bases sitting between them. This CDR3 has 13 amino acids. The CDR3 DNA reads TGTGCCAGCAGCCAAGACAGTGATCAGCCCCAGCATTTT. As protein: CASSQDSDQPQHF.

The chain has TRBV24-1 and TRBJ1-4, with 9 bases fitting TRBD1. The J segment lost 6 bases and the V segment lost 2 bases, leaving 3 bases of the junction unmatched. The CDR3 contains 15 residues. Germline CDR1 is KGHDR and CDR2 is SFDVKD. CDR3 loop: CATSDSQGADEKLFF. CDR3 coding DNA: TGTGCCACCAGTGATTCACAGGGGGCAGATGAAAAACTGTTTTTT.

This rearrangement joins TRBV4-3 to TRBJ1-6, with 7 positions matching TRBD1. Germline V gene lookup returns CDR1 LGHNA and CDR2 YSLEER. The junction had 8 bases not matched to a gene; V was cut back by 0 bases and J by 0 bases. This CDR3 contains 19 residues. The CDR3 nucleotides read TGCGCCAGCAGCCAAGATCAATCGGGACAGTACTCCTATAATTCACCCCTCCACTTT. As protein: CASSQDQSGQYSYNSPLHF.

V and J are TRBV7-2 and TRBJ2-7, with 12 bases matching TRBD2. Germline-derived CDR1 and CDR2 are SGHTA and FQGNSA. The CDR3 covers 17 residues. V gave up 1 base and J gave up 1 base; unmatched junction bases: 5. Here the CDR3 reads CASSLVSSGRGSYEQYF. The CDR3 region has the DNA TGTGCCAGCAGCTTAGTCTCTAGCGGGAGGGGATCCTACGAGCAGTACTTC.

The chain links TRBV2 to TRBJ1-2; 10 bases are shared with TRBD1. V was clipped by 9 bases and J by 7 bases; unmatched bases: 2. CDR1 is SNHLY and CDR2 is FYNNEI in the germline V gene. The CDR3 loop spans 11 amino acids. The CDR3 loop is CARGQGTGYTF. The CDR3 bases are TGTGCCAGGGGACAGGGGACTGGCTACACCTTC. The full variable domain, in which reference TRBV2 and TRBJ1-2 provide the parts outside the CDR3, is EPEVTQTPSHQVTQMGQEVILRCVPISNHLYFYWYRQILGQKVEFLVSFYNNEISEKSEIFDDQFSVERPDGSNFTLKIRSTKLEDSAMYFCARGQGTGYTFGSGTRLTVV.

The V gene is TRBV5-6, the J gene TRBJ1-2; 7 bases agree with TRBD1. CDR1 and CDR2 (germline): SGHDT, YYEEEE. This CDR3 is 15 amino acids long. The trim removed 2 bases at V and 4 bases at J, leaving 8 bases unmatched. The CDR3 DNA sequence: TGTGCCAGCAGCTTCAAGGGACAGCCCATCTATGGCTACACCTTC. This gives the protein CASSFKGQPIYGYTF.

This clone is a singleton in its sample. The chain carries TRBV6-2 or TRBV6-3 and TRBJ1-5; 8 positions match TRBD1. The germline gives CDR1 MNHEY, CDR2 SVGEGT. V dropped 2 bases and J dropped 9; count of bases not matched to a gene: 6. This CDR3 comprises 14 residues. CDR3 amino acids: CASSYGRGLGPQHF. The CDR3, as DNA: TGTGCCAGCAGTTACGGCAGGGGGCTGGGGCCCCAGCATTTT.

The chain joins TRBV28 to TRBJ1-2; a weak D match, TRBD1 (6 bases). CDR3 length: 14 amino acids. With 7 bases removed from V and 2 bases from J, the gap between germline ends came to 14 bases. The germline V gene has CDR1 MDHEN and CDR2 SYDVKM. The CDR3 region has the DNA TGTGCCAGCACCAATCTACAGGGAAACTATGGCTACACCTTC. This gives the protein CASTNLQGNYGYTF.

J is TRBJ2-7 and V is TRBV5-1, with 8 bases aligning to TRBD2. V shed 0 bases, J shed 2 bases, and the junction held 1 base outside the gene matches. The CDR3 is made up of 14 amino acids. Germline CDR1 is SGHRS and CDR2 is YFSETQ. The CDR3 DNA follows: TGCGCCAGCAGCTTGGCGGGGGGGCCCTACGAGCAGTACTTC. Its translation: CASSLAGGPYEQYF.

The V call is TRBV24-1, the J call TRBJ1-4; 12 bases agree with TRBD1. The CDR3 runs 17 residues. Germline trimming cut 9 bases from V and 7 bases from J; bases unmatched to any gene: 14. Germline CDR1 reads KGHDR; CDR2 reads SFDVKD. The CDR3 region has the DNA TGTGCCACCTGGGTGCTCCGGGACAGGGGGCGGGGTGAAAAACTGTTTTTT. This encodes CATWVLRDRGRGEKLFF.

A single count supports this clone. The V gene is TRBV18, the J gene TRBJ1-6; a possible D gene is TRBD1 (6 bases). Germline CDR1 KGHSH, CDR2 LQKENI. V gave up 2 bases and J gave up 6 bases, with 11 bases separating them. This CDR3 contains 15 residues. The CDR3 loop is CASSPRQASNSPLHF. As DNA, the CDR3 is TGTGCCAGCTCACCAAGACAGGCGAGTAATTCACCCCTCCACTTT.